Reported below is one TCR beta chain. Its antigen is not known. These data originate in a study of early T cells in non-severe SARS-CoV-2 infection. Overall study results and limits: VDJdb matching favored anti-spike CD8 responses, missing private and CD4 specificities.

V shed 0 bases and J shed 8 bases, with 17 bases lying between them. Germline V gene sequence: CDR1 LGHNA, CDR2 YSLEER. The CDR3 totals 16 residues. TCRdb fed the 5' RACE reads into MiXCR, producing one record per CDR3 protein. The sample records around 100,000 distinct CDR3 sequences, over 10% being singletons. This clonotype was obtained from an adult who was a healthcare worker with PCR-confirmed SARS-CoV-2 infection or an uninfected control (not recorded which). The V and J genes are TRBV4-3 and TRBJ2-1; D ambiguous. Sequences were obtained from whole blood. The DNA of the CDR3 is TGCGCCAGCAGCCAAGATCGCGCTACCTTTGGGGATGAGCAGTTCTTC. It yields the protein CASSQDRATFGDEQFF.